Below, 27 T cell receptor beta chains from the same sample are listed, as sequenced in a study of blood T cells in healthy people across ages. The second PCR ran about 6 to 12 cycles with a sample-barcoded 5' primer and J-beta primers. MiXCR was run by TCRdb on the 5' RACE reads, yielding one entry per CDR3 protein. The sample holds over 1,500,000 distinct CDR3 sequences, about 50% seen once. Material for sequencing was blood. All receptors derive from a woman aged 40 to 50 in good health.

This chain uses TRBV27 with TRBJ2-3, with a possible D match to TRBD2 (7 bases). The CDR3 totals 15 residues. Looked up from germline, CDR1 is MNHEY and CDR2 is SMNVEV (reference sequence). The ends were cut back, 6 bases at V and 2 bases at J, with 15 bases in the middle. The CDR3 loop reads CASSIRGGPTDTQYF. The CDR3 nucleotides read TGTGCCAGCAGCATAAGGGGGGGCCCCACAGATACGCAGTATTTT.

As regards this clonotype: A read error may produce the germline difference seen at one junction end. The rearrangement joins TRBV7-2 to TRBJ2-5; D is uncertain. Looked up from germline, CDR1 is SGHTA and CDR2 is FQGNSA. CDR3 length equals 15 residues. CDR3 nucleotide sequence: TGTGCCAGCGGCTTACAACAGAGGTACCAAGAGACCCAGTACTTC. This encodes CASGLQQRYQETQYF. Full variable domain (rest looked up from reference TRBV7-2 and TRBJ2-5): GAGVSQSPSNKVTEKGKDVELRCDPISGHTALYWYRQSLGQGLEFLIYFQGNSAPDKSGLPSDRFSAERTGGSVSTLTIQRTQQEDSAVYLCASGLQQRYQETQYFGPGTRLLVL.

V and J are TRBV6-5 and TRBJ2-1; D is unclear. There are 15 residues in the CDR3. Germline values: CDR1 MNHEY, CDR2 SVGAGI. V lost 7 bases to trimming and J lost 0 bases, with 13 bases between them. The CDR3 here is CASTDRLSSYNEQFF. The CDR3 bases are TGTGCCAGCACCGACCGCCTAAGCTCCTACAATGAGCAGTTCTTC.

The rearrangement links TRBV6-2 or TRBV6-3 to TRBJ2-3, with 9 nucleotides matching TRBD2. The CDR3 spans 14 residues. Germline-derived CDR1 and CDR2 are MNHEY and SVGEGT. The J segment lost 0 bases and the V segment lost 8 bases, leaving 3 bases of the junction unmatched. The CDR3 loop is CASVGLASTDTQYF. Here the CDR3 DNA reads TGTGCCAGCGTGGGACTAGCAAGCACAGATACGCAGTATTTT.

This clonotype came up a few times. The rearrangement links TRBV20-1 to TRBJ2-3; 11 nucleotides line up with TRBD2. CDR1 is DFQATT and CDR2 is SNEGSKA in the germline V gene (reference sequence). Germline trimming cut 6 bases from V and 0 bases from J; bases unmatched to any gene: 5. This CDR3 has 15 residues. The CDR3 loop is CSASSGGISTDTQYF. As DNA, the CDR3 is TGCAGTGCCTCTAGCGGGGGGATTAGCACAGATACGCAGTATTTT.

The chain links TRBV9 to TRBJ1-4; D possibly corresponds to TRBD1 (5 bases). The CDR3 extends over 14 amino acids. V gave up 0 bases and J gave up 5 bases, with 8 bases separating them. Germline V CDR1 and CDR2: SGDLS, YYNGEE. In DNA, the CDR3 is TGTGCCAGCAGCGTAGGGCAGGGAAATGAAAAACTGTTTTTT. Residues: CASSVGQGNEKLFF.

This rearrangement joins TRBV4-1 to TRBJ2-5; no reliable D call. This CDR3 comprises 15 residues. V was pared by 0 bases and J by 2 bases, with 10 bases between. The germline CDR1 and CDR2 sequences are MGHRA and YSYEKL. The DNA of the CDR3 is TGCGCCAGCAGCCAAGATCGGTCTAGTCAAGAGACCCAGTACTTC. Translation gives CASSQDRSSQETQYF.

The V gene is TRBV5-1, the J gene TRBJ2-1, with 9 bases aligning to TRBD1. Germline assignment: CDR1 SGHRS and CDR2 YFSETQ. The CDR3 loop spans 16 amino acids. The ends lost 1 base at V and 7 bases at J; junction bases unmatched: 9. CDR3 sequence: CASSLQSTGGWNEQFF. CDR3 sequence (DNA): TGCGCCAGCAGCTTGCAGTCCACAGGGGGCTGGAATGAGCAGTTCTTC.

The chain is built from TRBV20-1 and TRBJ2-7, with TRBD1 as a possible D gene (5 bases). CDR1 and CDR2 (germline): DFQATT, SNEGSKA (reference sequence). The CDR3 consists of 12 residues. V lost 5 bases and J 2 bases, leaving 10 bases between the germline ends. The CDR3 bases are TGCAGTGCTGTCGACAGAGCCTACGAGCAGTACTTC. Translated: CSAVDRAYEQYF.

The chain links TRBV20-1 to TRBJ2-1; possibly TRBD2 for D (6 bases). The end of the DNA aligns better with TRBJ2-7, so the J call may be wrong. The CDR3 contains 14 residues. Germline V gene data show CDR1 as DFQATT and CDR2 as SNEGSKA (reference sequence). CDR3 nucleotide sequence: TGCAGTGTATCCAGGACTAAAGACTACAATGAGCAGTACTTC. Protein sequence: CSVSRTKDYNEQYF.

A remark on this clonotype: The junction differs from germline at one of its ends, possibly a read error. The genes are TRBV7-2 and TRBJ2-3; a weak D match, TRBD2 (5 bases). The V gene's germline CDR1 is SGHTA and CDR2 FQGNSA. The CDR3 is 16 amino acids. CDR3 nucleotides: TGTGTCAGCAGCTTATTAGCGCGGGCCCAGTCAGATACGCAGTATTTT. It codes for CVSSLLARAQSDTQYF.

The chain is built from TRBV27 and TRBJ2-5; 10 nucleotides align to TRBD1. CDR1 MNHEY and CDR2 SMNVEV come from the germline V gene (reference sequence). The CDR3 is 13 residues long. V lost 5 bases to trimming and J lost 11 bases; unmatched junction nucleotides: 8. The chain's CDR3 is CASSRGQGEVQYF. CDR3 in DNA: TGTGCCAGCAGTCGCGGACAGGGGGAAGTGCAGTACTTC.

The J gene is TRBJ1-1, the V gene TRBV27; a weak D match, TRBD1 (6 bases). This CDR3 comprises 15 residues. Between the trimmed V and J ends, which lost 9 bases and 0 bases, there was a span of 17 bases. Germline V CDR1 and CDR2: MNHEY, SMNVEV (reference sequence). This chain's CDR3 is CASSPRQALNTEAFF. Written as DNA, the CDR3 is TGTGCCAGTAGTCCTCGACAGGCCTTGAACACTGAAGCTTTCTTT.

CDR3 sequence: CASSTSQGARPDTQYF. In nucleotides, the CDR3 is TGTGCCAGCAGCACCTCACAGGGGGCGAGGCCAGATACGCAGTATTTT. V usage is TRBV11-2 and J usage is TRBJ2-3; 9 bases agree with TRBD1. V trimming: 5 bases; J trimming: 4 bases; junction bases outside the gene matches: 10. Germline CDR1 is SGHAT and CDR2 is FQNNGV. The CDR3 is made up of 16 amino acids. Complete variable domain (other parts from reference TRBV11-2 and TRBJ2-3): EAGVAQSPRYKIIEKRQSVAFWCNPISGHATLYWYQQILGQGPKLLIQFQNNGVVDDSQLPKDRFSAERLKGVDSTLKIQPAKLEDSAVYLCASSTSQGARPDTQYFGPGTRLTVL.

The chain employs TRBV20-1 and TRBJ2-5; D possibly corresponds to TRBD2 (5 bases). CDR1 DFQATT and CDR2 SNEGSKA come from the germline V gene (reference sequence). The CDR3 extends over 12 amino acids. V was shortened by 3 bases and J by 11 bases, with 16 bases between the two germline ends. The CDR3 loop is CSASSEAYGQYF. The CDR3 DNA is TGCAGTGCTAGTTCGGAGGCCTACGGGCAGTACTTC.

This clonotype was counted only a few times. The V and J genes are TRBV20-1 and TRBJ2-7; D perhaps matches TRBD1 (6 bases). The CDR3 has 10 amino acids. The germline V gene has CDR1 DFQATT and CDR2 SNEGSKA (reference sequence). V was cut by 6 bases and J by 5 bases, with 8 bases left in between. The CDR3 here is CSAGGHEQYF. Here the CDR3 DNA reads TGCAGTGCAGGGGGTCACGAGCAGTACTTC.

The V gene is TRBV19, the J gene TRBJ1-2; 9 bases are shared with TRBD1. V shed 8 bases, J shed 8 bases, and the junction held 9 bases outside the gene matches. Germline CDR1 LNHDA, CDR2 SQIVND (reference sequence). This CDR3 has 13 residues. Here the CDR3 reads CASGTGGLWGYTF. CDR3 sequence (DNA): TGTGCCAGTGGCACAGGGGGCCTCTGGGGCTACACCTTC.

J is TRBJ2-3 and V is TRBV20-1; D is undetermined. The germline V gene encodes CDR1 DFQATT and CDR2 SNEGSKA (reference sequence). The CDR3 is 13 residues long. Deletions cut 5 bases from V and 2 bases from J, with 11 bases between. This CDR3 is CSAPPRHTDTQYF. The CDR3 nucleotides are TGCAGTGCTCCCCCCAGGCACACAGATACGCAGTATTTT.

The V call is TRBV9, the J call TRBJ2-5; possible D gene TRBD2, 5 bases. The germline V and J ends were trimmed by 0 bases and 5 bases, with 14 bases remaining between them. The CDR3 is 15 residues long. CDR1 is SGDLS and CDR2 is YYNGEE in the germline V gene. In nucleotides, the CDR3 is TGTGCCAGCAGCGTAGAGGGAGTGGCCGGGGAGACCCAGTACTTC. Translating gives CASSVEGVAGETQYF.

The chain recombines TRBV5-1 with TRBJ2-5; no clear D gene. Germline CDR1 reads SGHRS; CDR2 reads YFSETQ. CDR3 size: 13 residues. V shed 2 bases and J shed 1 base, with 6 bases lying between them. The CDR3 protein is CASSFKTQETQYF. CDR3 nucleotides: TGCGCCAGCAGCTTCAAAACCCAAGAGACCCAGTACTTC.

This chain connects TRBV5-1 to TRBJ2-7; 8 bases are a match to TRBD1. The germline CDR1 and CDR2 sequences are SGHRS and YFSETQ. Losses at the gene ends were 0 bases for V and 4 bases for J; bases not matched to a gene: 6. The CDR3 sequence is 15 residues long. The CDR3 region is CASSLEGQAIYEQYF. DNA of the CDR3: TGCGCCAGCAGCTTGGAGGGACAGGCCATTTACGAGCAGTACTTC.

The CDR3 sequence is CASTLRDEQYF. CDR3 DNA sequence: TGTGCCAGCACCCTTAGGGACGAGCAGTACTTC. This sequence joins TRBV27 and TRBJ2-7; no reliable D call. V lost 7 bases and J lost 5, with 9 bases in between. The germline V gene has CDR1 MNHEY and CDR2 SMNVEV (reference sequence). The CDR3 contains 11 residues.

The gene calls are TRBV27 and TRBJ1-5; 10 bases fit TRBD1. Germline-derived CDR1 and CDR2 are MNHEY and SMNVEV (reference sequence). J lost 12 bases, V lost 2 bases, and 4 bases had no gene match. The CDR3 is 13 amino acids. CDR3 nucleotide sequence: TGTGCCAGCAGTTTAACTGGGGACAGGGGCCAGCATTTT. This encodes CASSLTGDRGQHF.

V and J are TRBV20-1 and TRBJ2-1; 12 nucleotides agree with TRBD2. V lost 5 bases, J lost 8 bases, and 4 bases stayed unmatched. There are 13 residues in the CDR3. Germline V gene sequence: CDR1 DFQATT, CDR2 SNEGSKA (reference sequence). The CDR3 DNA follows: TGCAGTGCTCTAGCGGGGGGGCCCCATGAGCAGTTCTTC. This translates into CSALAGGPHEQFF.

In DNA, the CDR3 is TGCAGCGTTGGGACAGGGATGGCCTACGAGCAGTACTTC. Translating it yields CSVGTGMAYEQYF. The chain is built from TRBV29-1 and TRBJ2-7; 8 bases fit TRBD1. Unmatched junction bases numbered 4, after V lost 4 bases and J lost 2 bases. Germline V gives CDR1 SQVTM, CDR2 ANQGSEA. CDR3 length equals 13 residues.

Only a few counts were recorded for this clonotype. The chain carries TRBV9 and TRBJ1-6, with D maybe TRBD1 (6 bases). The CDR3 runs 15 residues. V lost 0 bases and J 11 bases, leaving 15 bases between the germline ends. Looked up from germline, CDR1 is SGDLS and CDR2 is YYNGEE. The CDR3 DNA sequence: TGTGCCAGCAGCGTAGGCCCAGGGGCAATTCCACCCCTCCACTTT. This gives the protein CASSVGPGAIPPLHF.

A few counts support this clonotype. The chain recombines TRBV9 with TRBJ1-2, with a possible D match to TRBD1 (5 bases). Per the germline V gene, CDR1 is SGDLS and CDR2 is YYNGEE. The CDR3 is 14 residues long. Trimming took 0 bases from V and 5 from J, leaving 11 bases between them. The CDR3 loop is CASSVGKGRYGYTF. The CDR3 DNA reads as TGTGCCAGCAGCGTAGGGAAGGGGAGGTATGGCTACACCTTC.